Listed below are T cell receptor beta chains from one sample, sequenced in a study of vaccination effects on CD4 cells after COVID-19. Their antigens are not known. Clones were read by immunoSEQ multiplex PCR, and TCRdb kept only the in-frame ones, dropping some. Here the sample spans around 60,000 clones, 60% to 85% being singletons. The specimen comprised CD4+ T cells from PBMCs cultured without peptide, sampled before COVID-19 vaccination. The source of these receptors is a human donor who received a COVID-19 vaccine. Both conserved end residues are part of each CDR3.

CDR3 protein: CASSLRGDYNEQFF
J gene: TRBJ2-1
V gene: TRBV5-1

CDR3 protein: CASSLAPTGRNTEAFF
J gene: TRBJ1-1
V gene: TRBV7-8

CDR3 protein: CASSPQWGGSETQYF
J gene: TRBJ2-5
V gene: TRBV5-1

CDR3 protein: CASSGPMTRGETQYF
J gene: TRBJ2-5
V gene: TRBV2

CDR3 protein: CASSLGAGGNEPQHF
J gene: TRBJ1-5
V gene: TRBV5-1

CDR3 protein: CASPNGWAGGRGSSQETQYF
J gene: TRBJ2-5
V gene: TRBV5-8

CDR3 protein: CASRETGALNQPQHF
J gene: TRBJ1-5
V gene: TRBV6-5

CDR3 protein: CASKGVVIDTQYF
J gene: TRBJ2-3
V gene: TRBV2

CDR3 protein: CASSLEPGGNTEAFF
J gene: TRBJ1-1
V gene: TRBV5-1

CDR3 protein: CASRKSSDYGYTF
J gene: TRBJ1-2
V gene: TRBV6-5

CDR3 protein: CSASSGRAPNEQFF
J gene: TRBJ2-1
V gene: TRBV20-1

CDR3 protein: CASSSAPGRGGSGYTF
J gene: TRBJ1-2
V gene: TRBV28

CDR3 protein: CASSEMRALGTEAFF
J gene: TRBJ1-1
V gene: TRBV6-1

CDR3 protein: CASTYGLAVETQYF
J gene: TRBJ2-5
V gene: TRBV6-1

CDR3 protein: CASSVAEPENTGELFF
J gene: TRBJ2-2
V gene: TRBV9

CDR3 protein: CASSPNPGVDNSPLHF
J gene: TRBJ1-6
V gene: TRBV7-2

CDR3 protein: CASSPPSGLGNTIYF
J gene: TRBJ1-3
V gene: TRBV2

CDR3 protein: CASSQGLPNEQFF
J gene: TRBJ2-1
V gene: TRBV28

CDR3 protein: CASKGLLSTDTQYF
J gene: TRBJ2-3
V gene: TRBV19

CDR3 protein: CASSADGQGMVEQFF
J gene: TRBJ2-1
V gene: TRBV6-4

CDR3 protein: CASSEFPLSGNTIYF
J gene: TRBJ1-3
V gene: TRBV6-1

CDR3 protein: CASSELWGAEGYTF
J gene: TRBJ1-2
V gene: TRBV25-1

CDR3 protein: CASSGQGNTGELFF
J gene: TRBJ2-2
V gene: TRBV9

CDR3 protein: CASSQGASGTQTQYF
J gene: TRBJ2-5
V gene: TRBV3-1/TRBV3-2

CDR3 protein: CASSASRDGGGELFF
J gene: TRBJ2-2
V gene: TRBV19

CDR3 protein: CASSQGGGLAGGGTGELFF
J gene: TRBJ2-2
V gene: TRBV6-6

CDR3 protein: CASSEALNTEAFF
J gene: TRBJ1-1
V gene: TRBV2

CDR3 protein: CASSQGPDSSGNTIYF
J gene: TRBJ1-3
V gene: TRBV3-1/TRBV3-2

CDR3 protein: CSASHGMGKNIQYF
J gene: TRBJ2-4
V gene: TRBV20-1

CDR3 protein: CASSYGGVETQYF
J gene: TRBJ2-5
V gene: TRBV6-2/TRBV6-3

CDR3 protein: CASSPPGQANTEAFF
J gene: TRBJ1-1
V gene: TRBV9

CDR3 protein: CASSPGGTDTQYF
J gene: TRBJ2-3
V gene: TRBV7-2

CDR3 protein: CASTHTDFCTEAFF
J gene: TRBJ1-1
V gene: TRBV23-1

CDR3 protein: CASSSRTGKETQYF
J gene: TRBJ2-5
V gene: TRBV6-6

CDR3 protein: CASSVSPGDTQYF
J gene: TRBJ2-3
V gene: TRBV9

CDR3 protein: CASSVDPGRGQPQHF
J gene: TRBJ1-5
V gene: TRBV9

CDR3 protein: CASSYGSGGSTDTQYF
J gene: TRBJ2-3
V gene: TRBV6-2/TRBV6-3

CDR3 protein: CASSSRSNQPQHF
J gene: TRBJ1-5
V gene: TRBV6-6

CDR3 protein: CATSDAGSDRVNQPQHF
J gene: TRBJ1-5
V gene: TRBV24-1

CDR3 protein: CASSITPVGPGAHNEQFF
J gene: TRBJ2-1
V gene: TRBV19

CDR3 protein: CASSLTRAPTETQYF
J gene: TRBJ2-5
V gene: TRBV7-2